This T cell receptor (beta chain) was identified in a study of identical twins. Each CDR3 protein gets one entry after TCRdb re-called the 5' RACE reads with MiXCR. Of nearly 900,000 distinct CDR3 sequences listed, about 12% are singletons. CDR3 length: 15 amino acids. V dropped 0 bases and J dropped 5; count of bases not matched to a gene: 7. CDR1 is SGHRS, CDR2 YFSETQ, per germline. This sample was also put to use in a study of yellow fever vaccine responses in identical twins.

This receptor was taken from a woman between 18 and 29 years old in good health. The sequenced sample was PBMCs. The chain employs TRBV5-1 and TRBJ2-5; 7 nucleotides align to TRBD2. This CDR3 reads CASSLASGGEETQYF. DNA for the CDR3: TGCGCCAGCAGCTTGGCATCGGGGGGAGAGGAGACCCAGTACTTC.